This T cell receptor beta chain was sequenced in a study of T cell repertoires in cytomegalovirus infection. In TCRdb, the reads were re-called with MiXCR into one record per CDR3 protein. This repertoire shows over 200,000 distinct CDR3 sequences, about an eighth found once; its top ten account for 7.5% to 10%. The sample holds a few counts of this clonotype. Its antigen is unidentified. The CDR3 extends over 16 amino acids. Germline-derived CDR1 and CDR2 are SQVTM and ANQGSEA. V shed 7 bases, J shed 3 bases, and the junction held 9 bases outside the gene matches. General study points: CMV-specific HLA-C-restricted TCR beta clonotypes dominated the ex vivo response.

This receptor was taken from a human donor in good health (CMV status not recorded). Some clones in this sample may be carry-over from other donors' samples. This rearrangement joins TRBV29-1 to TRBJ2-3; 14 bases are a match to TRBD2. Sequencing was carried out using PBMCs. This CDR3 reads CSASGLAGEVTDTQYF. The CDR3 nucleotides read TGCAGCGCGTCGGGACTAGCGGGAGAGGTGACAGATACGCAGTATTTT.